A selection of T cell receptor beta chains follows, all from one sample in a study of beta chain features in type 1 diabetes. Sequencing was performed with immunoSEQ multiplex PCR; in TCRdb, only in-frame clones are kept and a portion is missing. The table has more than 300,000 clones, about 15% seen once; the top ten hold approximately 0.019%. Sequenced sample: naive CD4+ T cells from blood. The receptors were gathered from a young woman in good health. Both conserved end residues are part of each CDR3. D genes are given only for firm matches. Clone size is given for some rows only: seen once, a few or many times, or a class if the clone is expanded.

j_gene	v_gene	abundance	d_gene	CDR3aa	CDR3nt
TRBJ1-3	TRBV7-2	.	.	CASSLGLYSGNTIYF	TGTGCCAGCAGCTTAGGGCTTTACTCTGGAAACACCATATATTTT
TRBJ1-2	TRBV7-9	.	.	CASSLTGLYGYTF	TGTGCCAGCAGCTTAACAGGTCTCTATGGCTACACCTTC
TRBJ1-4	TRBV30	few	.	CAWSVLEKLFF	TGTGCCTGGAGTGTCCTTGAAAAACTGTTTTTT
TRBJ2-1	TRBV15	.	.	CATSRDPEANEQFF	TGTGCCACCAGCAGAGATCCTGAAGCGAATGAGCAGTTCTTC
TRBJ1-5	TRBV28	.	TRBD1	CASSPGGWPQHF	TGTGCCAGCAGCCCAGGGGGTTGGCCCCAGCATTTT
TRBJ2-3	TRBV4-2	.	.	CASSHPGTSTDTQYF	TGTGCCAGCAGCCATCCAGGGACTAGCACAGATACGCAGTATTTT
TRBJ2-2	TRBV9	.	.	CASSVDLNTGELFF	TGTGCCAGCAGCGTAGACTTGAACACCGGGGAGCTGTTTTTT
TRBJ2-3	TRBV10-3	.	TRBD1	CAIKPTGAPEGDTQYF	TGTGCCATCAAACCGACAGGGGCGCCGGAGGGAGATACGCAGTATTTT
TRBJ2-3	TRBV7-9	.	TRBD2	CASSLSGRARTDTQYF	TGTGCCAGCAGCTTAAGCGGGAGGGCCAGAACAGATACGCAGTATTTT
TRBJ2-3	TRBV14	few	TRBD2	CASSPRLAGVTDTQYF	TGTGCCAGCAGCCCGCGACTAGCGGGAGTGACAGATACGCAGTATTTT
TRBJ1-1	TRBV9	.	.	CASSGDYEHTEAFF	TGTGCCAGCAGCGGGGACTACGAACACACTGAAGCTTTCTTT
TRBJ1-1	TRBV27	.	.	CASSMGVVNTKAFF	TGTGCCAGCAGCATGGGAGTGGTTAACACTAAAGCTTTCTTT
TRBJ2-1	TRBV29-1	few	.	CSVETGSEQFF	TGCAGCGTTGAGACAGGTAGTGAGCAGTTCTTC
TRBJ2-3	TRBV28	few	.	CASSPVEGTQYF	TGTGCCAGCAGTCCCGTGGAGGGGACGCAGTATTTT
TRBJ2-1	TRBV28	few	TRBD2	CASSPTSGRAIEQFF	TGTGCCAGCAGTCCCACTAGCGGGAGGGCCATTGAGCAGTTCTTC
TRBJ2-7	TRBV9	few	.	CASSVAIGRADEQYF	TGTGCCAGCAGCGTAGCTATTGGCAGGGCCGACGAGCAGTACTTC
TRBJ2-1	TRBV19	few	TRBD2	CASSPGTSNNEQFF	TGTGCCAGTAGTCCCGGGACTAGTAACAATGAGCAGTTCTTC
TRBJ2-1	TRBV30	few	.	CAWSFAGNNEQFF	TGTGCCTGGAGTTTTGCAGGAAACAATGAGCAGTTCTTC
TRBJ2-5	TRBV6-5	.	TRBD2	CASSYGLAGVGETQYF	TGTGCCAGCAGCTACGGACTAGCGGGAGTGGGAGAGACCCAGTACTTC
TRBJ1-2	TRBV6-5	.	TRBD1	CASSLQGTVSYGYTF	TGTGCCAGCAGCCTACAGGGGACAGTAAGCTATGGCTACACCTTC
TRBJ2-3	TRBV30	few	.	CAWSPQATGTDTQYF	TGTGCCTGGAGTCCACAAGCGACCGGCACAGATACGCAGTATTTT
TRBJ1-4	TRBV5-6	.	.	CASSARRADTIVEKLFF	TGTGCCAGCAGCGCGAGGCGGGCCGACACCATAGTGGAAAAACTGTTTTTT
TRBJ1-2	TRBV4-3	few	TRBD1	CASSQPQPGQGRGYTF	TGCGCCAGCAGCCAGCCGCAGCCGGGACAGGGTAGGGGCTACACCTTC
TRBJ2-1	TRBV19	.	TRBD2	CASSRGTSGYNEQFF	TGTGCCAGTAGTAGGGGGACTAGCGGATACAATGAGCAGTTCTTC
TRBJ1-5	TRBV29-1	few	.	CSALIGGRNQPQHF	TGCAGCGCCCTAATAGGAGGCCGCAATCAGCCCCAGCATTTT
TRBJ2-2	TRBV29-1	few	.	CSVWTTLNTGELFF	TGCAGCGTCTGGACTACCCTAAACACCGGGGAGCTGTTTTTT
TRBJ1-3	TRBV7-9	.	.	CASSPTVAGNTIYF	TGTGCCAGCAGCCCGACAGTAGCTGGAAACACCATATATTTT
TRBJ1-1	TRBV7-2	once	TRBD1	CASSIRTGNTEAFF	TGTGCCAGCAGCATACGGACAGGGAACACTGAAGCTTTCTTT
TRBJ2-1	TRBV11-2	few	TRBD2	CASSLAGGYNEQFF	TGTGCCAGCAGCTTAGCGGGAGGCTACAATGAGCAGTTCTTC
TRBJ2-2	TRBV15	.	TRBD2	CATSRDHLVTSVGELFF	TGTGCCACCAGCAGAGATCATTTGGTTACTAGCGTCGGGGAGCTGTTTTTT
TRBJ1-4	TRBV30	.	.	CAWSYGGTNEKLFF	TGTGCCTGGAGTTACGGGGGAACTAATGAAAAACTGTTTTTT
TRBJ2-7	TRBV6-5	.	TRBD1	CASSRPGTGEQYF	TGTGCCAGCAGTCGTCCCGGGACAGGGGAGCAGTACTTC
TRBJ2-1	TRBV5-4	.	.	CASSQDIPQYNEQFF	TGTGCCAGCAGCCAGGACATTCCACAGTACAATGAGCAGTTCTTC
TRBJ2-3	TRBV7-2	few	TRBD1	CASRGQVSDTQYF	TGTGCCAGCAGGGGACAGGTCTCAGATACGCAGTATTTT
TRBJ1-1	TRBV29-1	.	.	CSGEGQENTEAFF	TGCAGCGGGGAAGGACAAGAGAACACTGAAGCTTTCTTT
TRBJ1-2	TRBV5-1	.	.	CASSRDQVDGYTF	TGCGCCAGCAGCCGGGATCAAGTGGATGGCTACACCTTC
TRBJ2-5	TRBV5-1	few	TRBD1	CASSTRTGGETQYF	TGCGCCAGCAGCACTCGGACAGGGGGAGAGACCCAGTACTTC
TRBJ1-1	TRBV29-1	few	.	CSVSFDRNTEAFF	TGCAGCGTTTCCTTCGACAGGAACACTGAAGCTTTCTTT
TRBJ2-5	TRBV23-1	.	TRBD2	CASSQSSLAGRVWETQYF	TGCGCCAGCAGTCAATCTTCCCTGGCGGGGAGGGTTTGGGAGACCCAGTACTTC
TRBJ1-3	TRBV29-1	.	TRBD1	CSAQTGSGNTIYF	TGCAGCGCCCAGACAGGGTCTGGAAACACCATATATTTT
TRBJ2-7	TRBV30	.	.	CAWVAESSYEQYF	TGTGCCTGGGTAGCGGAGAGCTCCTACGAGCAGTACTTC